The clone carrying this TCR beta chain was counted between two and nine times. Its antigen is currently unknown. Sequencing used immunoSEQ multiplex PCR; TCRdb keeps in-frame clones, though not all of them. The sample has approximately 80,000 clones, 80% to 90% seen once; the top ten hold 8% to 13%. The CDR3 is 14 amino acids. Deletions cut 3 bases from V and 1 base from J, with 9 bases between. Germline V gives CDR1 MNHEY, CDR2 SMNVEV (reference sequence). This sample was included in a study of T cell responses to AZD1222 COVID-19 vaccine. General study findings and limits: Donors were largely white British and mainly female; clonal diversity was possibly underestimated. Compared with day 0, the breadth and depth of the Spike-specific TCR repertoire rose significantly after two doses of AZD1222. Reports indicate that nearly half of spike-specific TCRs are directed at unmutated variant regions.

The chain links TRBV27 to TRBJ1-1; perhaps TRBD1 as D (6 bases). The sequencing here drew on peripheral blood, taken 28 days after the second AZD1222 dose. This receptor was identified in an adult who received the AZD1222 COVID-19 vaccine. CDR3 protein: CASSFRGENTEAFF. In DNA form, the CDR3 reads TGTGCCAGCAGTTTTAGGGGGGAGAACACTGAAGCTTTCTTT.